The subject of this entry is one T cell receptor beta chain. The antigen remains undetermined. Via MiXCR, TCRdb re-called the reads, giving one row per CDR3 protein. Seen here are hundreds of thousands of distinct CDR3 sequences, about 33% observed once, and the top ten hold roughly 15%. The V gene lost 7 bases and the J gene lost 1 base, with 10 bases spanning the gap. This CDR3 has 13 amino acids. The record originates from a study of T cell repertoires in cytomegalovirus infection. Study findings and constraints: There were HLA-C-restricted CMV-specific TCR beta clonotypes dominating the ex vivo response.

The source material was PBMCs. The source of this sequence is a human donor in good health (CMV status not recorded). Some clones in this sample may be carry-over from other donors' samples. The chain couples TRBV12-3 or TRBV12-4 to TRBJ1-1; D gene unclear. CDR3 coding DNA: TGTGCCAGCACCCCAGGCTGGAACACTGAAGCTTTCTTT. The encoded protein is CASTPGWNTEAFF.